This T cell receptor beta chain was profiled in a study of blood T cell repertoires in COVID-19. Across the whole study: PBMCs, B-cell-depleted T cells, or T cells were the source of the cDNA or gDNA that made up the material.

Libraries were prepared by immunoSEQ multiplex PCR; TCRdb keeps only in-frame clonotypes and omits some of them. The data contain a few hundred thousand clones, 75% to 90% of them singletons. Study members were between about 18 and 89 years old and lived in 20 to 25 US regions. Cohort 3 recovered donors had two negative PCRs, clearance, or symptom resolution. The TCR originated in a woman aged 25 to 39 who had recovered from COVID-19. What was sequenced was PBMCs or T cells enriched from blood (not recorded which).

The CDR3, as DNA: TGTGCCAGCAGCTTAGAAGTGGGGGCGAACACTGAAGCTTTCTTT. Its protein is CASSLEVGANTEAFF. The genes are TRBV7-9 and TRBJ1-1; D perhaps matches TRBD1 (6 bases). CDR3 length equals 15 residues. CDR1 and CDR2 (germline): SEHNR, FQNEAQ (reference sequence). V was pared by 1 base and J by 1 base, with 10 bases between.